This T cell receptor beta chain is drawn from a study of blood T cell repertoires in COVID-19 (TCRdb year 2020). With regard to the full study: Samples covering the acute and convalescent phases of COVID-19 were provided by collaborators in the United States, Italy and Spain. The material from the prospective study consisted of cDNA or gDNA derived from T cells, B-cell-depleted T cells, or PBMCs. The dataset comprised deeply sampled blood TCRbeta repertoires from subjects exposed to, actively infected with, or recovered from COVID-19. The repertoires were made available in a free public database intended to serve as a resource for research on the immune response to SARS-CoV-2. Samples came from the ongoing ImmuneRACE study (first 160 participants) plus 1,254 subjects from 6 global collaborators. Nearly every sample came with metadata listing a de-identified subject ID, COVID-19 status, age in years and sex. HLA class I and class II types, where available, came from metadata supplied by the sample provider rather than from assay-based typing. The paper as a whole reports these results and caveats: The quantity of clinical and demographic metadata differed by source and by participant and was supplied without curation.

TCRbeta CDR3 regions were amplified from genomic DNA by means of the immunoSEQ Assay, a bias-controlled multiplex PCR. In the source study's methods: The number of nucleated cells in each sample was estimated from the amplification of reference gene primers within the assay. To quantify the absolute abundance of each unique TCRbeta CDR3 rearrangement, sequence reads were collapsed and filtered. For each sample, productive Simpson clonality was calculated by taking the square root of Simpson's diversity index across productive rearrangements. As stored in TCRdb, this immuneACCESS dataset retains in-frame rearrangements with V and J assigned. A fraction of the clones does not appear; measured against another copy, unresolved V genes explain less than half of the discrepancy, and the remainder lacks a known reason. V and J calls and clone size are given by that table; D and trimming were obtained from the DNA. Counted in this sample were over 120,000 clones; 84% of them appeared once. The biggest ten clones account for under 4.5% of the sample.

Collaborating institutions collected whole blood in K2EDTA tubes following their own protocols. For TCRbeta analysis, collaborators shipped samples in one of three forms: frozen whole blood, isolated PBMCs, or DNA extracted from either of those sample types. There are 14 amino acids in the CDR3, from cysteine to phenylalanine inclusive. Solely the CDR3 DNA is kept, with 42 bases framed from the first base. V is pruned by 4 bases and J by 8 bases, leaving 11 bases of the junction without a gene match. In the germline V gene, CDR1 corresponds to SGHTS and CDR2 to YDEGEE. This clone was counted once. Its cognate antigen has yet to be identified. No base quality information exists; no much larger clone differs at one position.

The clonotype was recovered from a woman aged 60-75 years with acute or convalescent COVID-19. The chain couples TRBV5-8 to TRBJ1-2; the junction holds 7 bases that match TRBD1. The material sequenced was peripheral blood. The DNA sequence is TGTGCCAGCAGCCCCTGGGGGACAGAGAGAGGCTACACCTTC. This translates into CASSPWGTERGYTF.